The 5 T cell receptor beta chains given below trace back to one sample, sequenced in a study of lymphopenia after photon versus proton radiotherapy. Clones were sequenced by immunoSEQ multiplex PCR, and TCRdb holds only the in-frame ones, with some missing. The sample has 15,000 to 20,000 clones, 92% seen once. The sequencing used peripheral blood, collected from a patient treated with photon-based radiotherapy. The source is a woman aged 40 to 50 with cholangiocarcinoma.

The V gene is TRBV5-5, the J gene TRBJ2-5, with a possible D match to TRBD2 (7 bases). The germline V gene encodes CDR1 SGHKS and CDR2 YYEKEE (reference sequence). The CDR3 covers 18 residues. V was cut by 3 bases and J by 5 bases, with 26 bases left in between. Here the CDR3 reads CASSSSSGGAGAWETQYF. The CDR3 DNA is TGTGCCAGCAGCTCCAGTTCAGGAGGCGCGGGGGCATGGGAGACCCAGTACTTC.

This chain links TRBV29-1 with TRBJ1-2; maybe TRBD1 (5 bases). The germline V gene has CDR1 SQVTM and CDR2 ANQGSEA. The germline V and J ends were trimmed by 2 bases and 0 bases, with 16 bases remaining between them. The CDR3 has 16 amino acids. The CDR3 here is CSVESQGSRSNYGYTF. CDR3 nucleotide sequence: TGCAGCGTTGAATCCCAGGGTAGTCGTTCTAACTATGGCTACACCTTC.

As DNA, the CDR3 is TGTGCCAGCAGCTTAGCCCCCCTAAAGGGACCTTTGGTTCAGCCCCAGCATTTT. It translates to CASSLAPLKGPLVQPQHF. The chain recombines TRBV7-3 with TRBJ1-5; D is perhaps TRBD1 (5 bases). The CDR3 sequence is 18 residues long. CDR1 SGHTA and CDR2 FQGTGA come from the germline V gene. V was cut by 2 bases and J by 6 bases, with 23 bases left in between. Supplemented by reference TRBV7-3 and TRBJ1-5, the full variable domain reads GAGVSQTPSNKVTEKGKYVELRCDPISGHTALYWYRQSLGQGPEFLIYFQGTGAADDSGLPNDRFFAVRPEGSVSTLKIQRTERGDSAVYLCASSLAPLKGPLVQPQHFGDGTRLSIL.

This chain links TRBV29-1 with TRBJ2-7; the D gene is possibly TRBD2 (5 bases). Looked up from germline, CDR1 is SQVTM and CDR2 is ANQGSEA. CDR3 length: 13 amino acids. Trimming pared 3 bases from V and 1 base from J, leaving 10 bases between. The CDR3 reads CSVEGPGSYEQYF. The CDR3 bases are TGCAGCGTTGAGGGCCCGGGGTCCTACGAGCAGTACTTC.

This clone was picked up one time. V and J are TRBV9 and TRBJ1-6, with D hard to call. The CDR3 covers 15 residues. Trimming cost V 0 bases and J 7 bases, with 11 bases left between them. Germline values: CDR1 SGDLS, CDR2 YYNGEE. CDR3 in amino acids: CASSVGGGWNSPLHF. In DNA form, the CDR3 reads TGTGCCAGCAGCGTAGGGGGAGGCTGGAATTCACCCCTCCACTTT.